This record covers a single T cell receptor beta chain. Antigen specificity is unknown. This entry is derived from a study of shared clonotypes between healthy human individuals. Points from the study as a whole: Researchers found naive subsets generally carried larger estimated richness than memory subsets.

Trimming removed 2 bases at V and 7 bases at J, with 15 bases between. This CDR3 is 15 amino acids long. Per the germline V gene, CDR1 is SGHNT and CDR2 is YYREEE (reference sequence). The authors' processing: Filtering differed for immunoSEQ, which gave only junction sequences without quality scores. The method was immunoSEQ multiplex PCR; TCRdb's version includes in-frame clones alone and lacks a portion of them. The V and J calls and clone size come from that table; D and trimming were worked out from the DNA. The sample carries about 640,000 clones, around 72% recorded once. The receptor was derived from a woman younger than 45 in good health. Sequencing was carried out using memory CD4+ T cells sorted from blood. Subset given: CD45RA-negative fraction. The chain carries TRBV5-4 and TRBJ1-4; D remains ambiguous. CDR3 bases: TGTGCCAGCAGCTTTGGAGCGGGCCTTGGTGAAAAACTGTTTTTT. Translated: CASSFGAGLGEKLFF.